This paragraph reports one T cell receptor beta chain. Its antigen is not known. These data originate in a study of CD8 T cells in Susac syndrome. RNA, at roughly 0.45 to 1 ug, was reverse transcribed with random hexamers. An immunoSEQ multiplex PCR generated amplified TCR beta CDR3 products spanning 54 Vbeta and 13 Jbeta. Each CDR3 protein is one row after TCRdb ran MiXCR on the immunoSEQ multiplex PCR reads. The data hold about 180,000 distinct CDR3 sequences, with roughly 94% observed a single time. Fulfillment of recently defined diagnostic criteria for definite or probable disease was shown by the patients with Susac syndrome. Study-level findings and limits: Clonal expansion was not seen in any Susac syndrome CD4+ T cell repertoire.

The CDR3 runs to 12 residues. CDR1 is DFQATT and CDR2 is SNEGSKA in the germline V gene (reference sequence). Trimming took off 6 bases at V and 5 bases at J, with 13 bases between the two ends. The sequence was collected from a human donor with Susac syndrome. Sequenced material: CD4+ T cells from PBMCs. The V and J genes are TRBV20-1 and TRBJ2-5; a weak D match, TRBD1 (5 bases). CDR3 nucleotide sequence: TGCAGTGCGACGACAGTCGTGGAGACCCAGTACTTC. Amino acid sequence: CSATTVVETQYF.